This TCR beta chain came from a study of post-analysis software for immune sequencing data (dated by TCRdb to the mid-2010s). Describing the broader study: The recorded disease courses included relapsing-remitting, secondary progressive and progressive-relapsing multiple sclerosis, and some patients had no subtype annotation. The patient repertoires were set against 10 to 11 previously published healthy control repertoires from donors whose ages ranged from roughly 6 to 27 years. A subset of samples was prepared in parallel using single-end sample barcoding, then pooled and co-amplified after Illumina adapter ligation. General findings and caveats noted by the study authors: Compared with controls, multiple sclerosis patients had significantly lower normalized Chao1 diversity, a finding suggesting substantial peripheral T-cell clonal expansion. The control group was slightly older than the multiple sclerosis patient group. When samples were clustered directly using the F measure, samples prepared in the same batch co-clustered strongly, which prompted a batch-effect correction.

TCR beta repertoires were profiled from peripheral blood of under 15 young patients with multiple sclerosis to demonstrate the VDJtools post-analysis software. Multiple sclerosis patients were children and adolescents aged about 6 to 17 years. A remark on this clonotype: No antigen is known for it. Qualities for individual bases were not recorded, and no much larger clone is one base off.

Library preparation employed PCR. Sequencing was performed on an Illumina HiSeq 2500. To reduce PCR and sequencing biases, unique molecular identifiers were incorporated into the TCR beta cDNA libraries. Roughly 0.5 million cDNA molecules were obtained per 1 to 10 million input T cells, so each molecule approximated one T cell. The same protocol used for the earlier healthy control dataset was applied to prepare and sequence the patient libraries. Samples belonging to the same batch were prepared together, multiplexed and sequenced on a shared HiSeq lane. Under the source paper's analysis protocol: MIGEC was used to process the raw barcoded reads, and molecular identifier groups with only a single read were discarded before consensus assembly and CDR3 extraction. VDJtools was used for post-analysis of the clonotype tables, with diversity normalized by down-sampling every dataset to the smallest sample size. In repertoire overlap clustering, CDR3 amino acid sequences, but not nucleotide sequences, were matched to correct batch-related cross-sample contamination. Starting from the raw public reads, TCRdb applied fastp trimming at Q25, assembled clones with MiXCR and retained in-frame beta chains. Rows merge per CDR3 protein into single entries with the most common DNA and genes. These V and J calls rely on TCRdb rather than the paper's analysis. The sample table contains hundreds of thousands of distinct CDR3 sequences; only one count was recorded for 30% to 45% of them. In total, the top ten clones hold around 15% of the sample.

The receptor's source is a girl between 10 and 17 years old with multiple sclerosis. The sequenced sample consisted of blood.

The DNA sequence is as follows: TGTGCCAGCAGTCTCGACAGGGACTTAGGGGAAAAACTGTTTTTT. Its translation reads: CASSLDRDLGEKLFF. The chain links TRBV25-1 with TRBJ1-4; 7 central nucleotides agree with TRBD1. Clipping removes 5 bases from V and 8 bases from J, with 11 as the unmatched junction base count. The CDR3 goes from the cysteine to the phenylalanine over 15 residues. Only CDR3 DNA is held: 45 bases, read in frame from base 1. Looking up the germline V gene yields CDR1 MGHDK and CDR2 SYGVNS.